What follows describes a single TCR beta chain. Its cognate antigen is unknown. Clones were read by immunoSEQ multiplex PCR, and TCRdb kept only the in-frame ones, dropping some. Of tens of thousands of clones listed, 75% to 95% are singletons. The data stem from a study of T cell responses to AZD1222 COVID-19 vaccine. CDR3 length equals 15 residues. V was clipped by 3 bases and J by 4 bases, with 15 bases between them. The germline V gene has CDR1 SGHAT and CDR2 FQNNGV. Findings of the study overall: Regions left unmutated in variants are reportedly the target of nearly half of spike-specific TCRs.

Sample: peripheral blood, taken 28 days after the second AZD1222 dose. This TCR came from an adult who received the AZD1222 COVID-19 vaccine. The V and J genes are TRBV11-2 and TRBJ1-2, with a possible D match to TRBD1 (5 bases). CDR3 nucleotide sequence: TGTGCCAGCAGCTTGAGTCAGGGAGTGTCCTATGGCTACACCTTC. Its translation is CASSLSQGVSYGYTF.